One sample yielded the 14 T cell receptor beta chains listed below, sequenced in a study of beta chain features in type 1 diabetes (dated by TCRdb to between 2018 and 2020). Paper-wide results and their limitations: A moderate but significant shortening of TCRB CDR3 length was observed in type 1 diabetes patients in all four CD4+ subsets.

The library was generated by the immunoSEQ multiplex PCR assay. The entire isolated RNA was reverse transcribed using the High Capacity cDNA Reverse Transcription Kit, and thus expressed TCRB transcripts were sequenced. In its TCRdb copy, this immuneACCESS table keeps in-frame sequences only and misses some clones. Where compared with another copy, unresolved V genes explain less than half of these, and the others have no known cause. The sample table contains hundreds of thousands of clones; only one count was recorded for about 14% of them. Together, the top ten hold roughly 0.04% of the sample. Their antigens are not known. The sample was naive CD4+ T cells from blood. The cell subset or site label on this specimen signifies: true naive CD4+ T cells. The receptor source for this set is a young man with type 1 diabetes.

The chain links TRBV4-1 to TRBJ2-1; D remains unclear. The CDR3 is made up of 17 amino acids. Germline V lookup: CDR1 MGHRA, CDR2 YSYEKL. The V end was cut by 4 bases, the J end by 2 bases, with 18 bases between. CDR3 residues: CASSLQGPHQPYNEQFF. As DNA, the CDR3 is TGCGCCAGCAGCCTACAAGGACCGCACCAACCCTACAATGAGCAGTTCTTC.

This clone showed up just a few times. The chain recombines TRBV9 with TRBJ2-1; 9 bases fit TRBD1. From germline, CDR1 is SGDLS and CDR2 YYNGEE. The CDR3 contains 14 residues. Unmatched junction bases numbered 7, after V lost 4 bases and J lost 8 bases. The CDR3 DNA reads TGTGCCAGCAGCCGAGGGACAGGGAGGGATGAGCAGTTCTTC. Protein: CASSRGTGRDEQFF.

This clone was seen a few times. The genes are TRBV5-1 and TRBJ1-2; tentatively, D is TRBD1 (5 bases). This CDR3 is built from 12 residues. Germline-derived CDR1 and CDR2 are SGHRS and YFSETQ. Trimming left V 0 bases short and J 6 bases short, with 6 bases between. This chain's CDR3 is CASSLEGNGYTF. CDR3 coding DNA: TGCGCCAGCAGCTTGGAGGGGAATGGCTACACCTTC.

This clone was counted between two and nine times. The rearrangement joins TRBV30 to TRBJ1-3, with D hard to call. In germline, CDR1 is GTSNPN, CDR2 SVGIG (reference sequence). Trimming cost V 1 base and J 1 base, with 17 bases left between them. The CDR3 sequence is 17 residues long. The CDR3 here is CAWSARRVFRSGNTIYF. CDR3 sequence (DNA): TGTGCCTGGAGTGCCCGGAGGGTATTTCGTTCTGGAAACACCATATATTTT.

This chain connects TRBV7-9 to TRBJ2-1, with 10 bases that match TRBD2. Looked up from germline, CDR1 is SEHNR and CDR2 is FQNEAQ (reference sequence). This CDR3 contains 15 residues. V shed 5 bases and J 4 bases; nucleotides not matched to a gene: 5. The CDR3: CASSHPSGSYNEQFF. CDR3 nucleotide sequence: TGTGCCAGCAGCCATCCTAGCGGGAGTTACAATGAGCAGTTCTTC.

This chain links TRBV7-2 with TRBJ1-1; D is unclear. CDR3 length: 15 residues. Germline lookup yields CDR1 SGHTA and CDR2 FQGNSA. V lost 4 bases to trimming and J lost 8 bases, with 20 bases between them. CDR3 bases: TGTGCCAGCAGCTCAGGACGGACCCGATCAGTCGAAGCTTTCTTT. It specifies CASSSGRTRSVEAFF.

This clone was seen a few times. The chain couples TRBV29-1 to TRBJ1-1; D gene uncertain. The CDR3 is 14 amino acids. Trimming cost V 6 bases and J 5 bases, with 19 bases left between them. Germline assignment: CDR1 SQVTM and CDR2 ANQGSEA. The CDR3 DNA sequence: TGCAGCGTATATTCAGCCCGACTGGGGACTGAAGCTTTCTTT. Translating it yields CSVYSARLGTEAFF.

This clone was detected a few times. J is TRBJ1-1 and V is TRBV7-2; no clear D gene. Germline V gene data show CDR1 as SGHTA and CDR2 as FQGNSA. V was cut by 7 bases and J by 5 bases, with 17 bases left in between. The CDR3 length is 14 residues. This CDR3 reads CASTLGRAGTEAFF. For the CDR3, the DNA is TGTGCCAGCACCCTCGGACGGGCCGGAACTGAAGCTTTCTTT.

The chain combines TRBV7-9 with TRBJ1-1; D not certain. Germline V gene lookup returns CDR1 SEHNR and CDR2 FQNEAQ (reference sequence). The germline V and J ends were trimmed by 6 bases and 1 base, with 9 bases remaining between them. CDR3 length: 13 amino acids. CDR3 in amino acids: CASSSARNTEAFF. CDR3 coding DNA: TGTGCCAGCAGTTCGGCCCGGAACACTGAAGCTTTCTTT. The whole variable domain, filled in from reference TRBV7-9 and TRBJ1-1, reads DTGVSQNPRHKITKRGQNVTFRCDPISEHNRLYWYRQTLGQGPEFLTYFQNEAQLEKSRLLSDRFSAERPKGSFSTLEIQRTEQGDSAMYLCASSSARNTEAFFGQGTRLTVV.

A few counts support this clone. V and J are TRBV7-9 and TRBJ2-1; 11 positions match TRBD2. The CDR3 spans 14 residues. Unmatched junction bases numbered 1, after V lost 6 bases and J lost 3 bases. Germline loops: CDR1 SEHNR, CDR2 FQNEAQ (reference sequence). The DNA for the CDR3 is TGTGCCAGCAGGGGGACTAGCGGCTACAATGAGCAGTTCTTC. Translation: CASRGTSGYNEQFF. Full variable domain (outside the CDR3, taken from reference TRBV7-9 and TRBJ2-1): DTGVSQNPRHKITKRGQNVTFRCDPISEHNRLYWYRQTLGQGPEFLTYFQNEAQLEKSRLLSDRFSAERPKGSFSTLEIQRTEQGDSAMYLCASRGTSGYNEQFFGPGTRLTVL.

Here the CDR3 reads CASSQISGVGYTF. CDR3 DNA sequence: TGCGCCAGCAGCCAAATTTCAGGGGTGGGCTACACCTTC. This chain links TRBV4-3 with TRBJ1-2; D is possibly TRBD1 (6 bases). Germline V lookup: CDR1 LGHNA, CDR2 YSLEER. This CDR3 has 13 residues. V was cut by 2 bases and J by 8 bases, with 12 bases left in between.

DNA for the CDR3: TGTGCCAGCAGCGCTGGGACAGGGGGCCTTTTCGAGCAGTACTTC. This translates into CASSAGTGGLFEQYF. This chain links TRBV7-9 with TRBJ2-7, with 12 positions matching TRBD1. The CDR3 extends over 15 amino acids. The ends lost 5 bases at V and 6 bases at J; junction bases unmatched: 8. CDR1 is SEHNR and CDR2 is FQNEAQ in the germline V gene (reference sequence).

The rearrangement joins TRBV9 to TRBJ2-3; TRBD2 matches 8 bases. The CDR3 is 16 residues long. V gave up 3 bases and J gave up 4 bases; unmatched junction bases: 10. CDR1 is SGDLS and CDR2 is YYNGEE in the germline V gene. CDR3 in DNA: TGTGCCAGCAGCGGGGGGACTAGTGGACTCGCAGATACGCAGTATTTT. Encoded protein: CASSGGTSGLADTQYF. Drawing the rest from reference TRBV9 and TRBJ2-3, the complete variable domain is DSGVTQTPKHLITATGQRVTLRCSPRSGDLSVYWYQQSLDQGLQFLIQYYNGEERAKGNILERFSAQQFPDLHSELNLSSLELGDSALYFCASSGGTSGLADTQYFGPGTRLTVL.

A few counts support this clone. The gene calls are TRBV5-1 and TRBJ2-3; a weak D match, TRBD1 (6 bases). The V gene's germline CDR1 is SGHRS and CDR2 YFSETQ. Trimming took 2 bases from V and 5 from J, leaving 15 bases between them. The CDR3 loop spans 15 amino acids. The CDR3 sequence: CASSFIPGAKDTQYF. CDR3 nucleotide sequence: TGCGCCAGCAGCTTCATACCAGGGGCGAAAGATACGCAGTATTTT.